The 16 T cell receptor beta chains listed next were all sequenced from one sample in a study of post-analysis software for immune sequencing data. Study findings and constraints: The five TRBV segments detected at higher frequency in patients than in controls included TRBV5-6, TRBV5-1 and TRBV20-1.

Unique-molecular-identifier-tagged TCR beta cDNA libraries were used. TCRdb used MiXCR to reprocess the PCR reads, holding one entry per CDR3 protein. The sample includes hundreds of thousands of distinct CDR3 sequences, approximately 42% of them seen just once. Antigens of these TCRs are unknown. Sequencing was performed on blood. The receptor source for this set is a girl aged 2 to 10 with multiple sclerosis.

CDR3 nucleotides: TGTGCCAGCAGTTCCCCGATCCAGGCCTCTGGGGCCAACGTCCTGACTTTC. Translation: CASSSPIQASGANVLTF. The gene calls are TRBV28 and TRBJ2-6; D unresolved. Germline loops: CDR1 MDHEN, CDR2 SYDVKM. The V end lost 4 bases, the J end lost 0 bases, and 13 bases lay between the germline ends. This CDR3 spans 17 amino acids.

The rearrangement joins TRBV5-1 to TRBJ2-7; 7 positions match TRBD1. The CDR3 covers 14 residues. CDR1 is SGHRS and CDR2 is YFSETQ in the germline V gene. The V gene end was trimmed by 5 bases and the J gene end by 1 base; junction bases not matched to a gene: 6. Written as DNA, the CDR3 is TGCGCCAGCAGTTCCGGGACAGCATCCTACGAGCAGTACTTC. Its translation: CASSSGTASYEQYF.

This clonotype showed up just a few times. The rearrangement uses TRBV12-5 and TRBJ2-3, with a tentative D call TRBD2 (5 bases). The CDR3 is made up of 14 amino acids. V lost 5 bases and J 0 bases, leaving 9 bases between the germline ends. Germline CDR1 LGHNT, CDR2 FRNRAP. CDR3 nucleotide sequence: TGTGCTAGTGGTCCTACTAGGAGCACAGATACGCAGTATTTT. Encoded protein: CASGPTRSTDTQYF.

The sample holds many counts of this clonotype. The gene calls are TRBV3-1 and TRBJ2-1, with TRBD1 matching 8 bases. The V and J ends lost 4 bases and 2 bases, in that order; junction bases with no gene match: 4. Germline assignment: CDR1 LGHDT and CDR2 YNNKEL (reference sequence). The CDR3 has 15 residues. Here the CDR3 reads CASSPGTGTYNEQFF. Written as DNA, the CDR3 is TGTGCCAGCAGCCCCGGGACAGGCACCTACAATGAGCAGTTCTTC.

The chain has TRBV29-1 and TRBJ2-1; TRBD2 matches 9 bases. After removal of 6 bases from V and 6 bases from J, the junction contained 12 bases not matched to a gene. The CDR3 is 15 amino acids. Germline values: CDR1 SQVTM, CDR2 ANQGSEA. The CDR3 region has the DNA TGCAGCGTCCCCGGGAGCGGGGGGTCCCGCAATGAGCAGTTCTTC. This sequence encodes CSVPGSGGSRNEQFF.

This clonotype has just a few counts. The chain carries TRBV6-5 and TRBJ2-1; D is possibly TRBD2 (6 bases). V lost 6 bases and J 1 base, leaving 13 bases between the germline ends. The CDR3 is made up of 15 amino acids. The germline gives CDR1 MNHEY, CDR2 SVGAGI. As DNA, the CDR3 is TGTGCCAGCAGCCAGGTGGCGGGGTCCTACAATGAGCAGTTCTTC. This encodes CASSQVAGSYNEQFF.

The CDR3 is CASSPNGWNEQFF. The CDR3, as DNA: TGTGCCAGCAGCCCCAATGGGTGGAATGAGCAGTTCTTC. V usage is TRBV9 and J usage is TRBJ2-1; D is unclear. This CDR3 has 13 amino acids. CDR1 and CDR2 from the germline V gene are SGDLS and YYNGEE. V was trimmed by 4 bases and J by 7 bases, leaving 12 bases between them.

V and J are TRBV7-3 and TRBJ2-1, with D tentatively TRBD2 (6 bases). CDR3 length: 15 amino acids. Germline CDR1 SGHTA, CDR2 FQGTGA. V lost 5 bases and J 0 bases, leaving 11 bases between the germline ends. DNA for the CDR3: TGTGCCAGCAGCGGGGGGTCCAGCTCCTACAATGAGCAGTTCTTC. It translates to CASSGGSSSYNEQFF.

This clonotype has just a few counts. The J gene is TRBJ2-3, the V gene TRBV14; no clear D. V lost 1 base, J lost 8 bases, and 13 bases lay in between. In germline, CDR1 is SGHDN, CDR2 FVKESK. This CDR3 has 14 amino acids. The CDR3 is CASSQAVQAVTQYF. The CDR3 DNA follows: TGTGCCAGCAGCCAAGCTGTTCAGGCAGTTACGCAGTATTTT.

J is TRBJ1-4 and V is TRBV20-1; TRBD1 aligns across 7 bases. CDR1 is DFQATT, CDR2 SNEGSKA, per germline (reference sequence). J was trimmed by 7 bases and V by 0 bases; bases with no gene match: 8. This CDR3 has 15 amino acids. The CDR3 nucleotides read TGCAGTGCTAGAGATCCCGGTAGGACAGGTGAAAAACTGTTTTTT. Its translation: CSARDPGRTGEKLFF.

Points on this clonotype: A junction end diverges from the germline sequence, so it may reflect a read error. As DNA, the CDR3 is TGTGCCAGCAGTCCTCGACAGCTATCCTTCAATGAGCAGTTCTTC. It specifies CASSPRQLSFNEQFF. The chain has TRBV27 and TRBJ2-1; D is perhaps TRBD1 (5 bases). This CDR3 region has 15 residues. Germline lookup yields CDR1 MNHEY and CDR2 SMNVEV (reference sequence).

The chain carries TRBV3-1 and TRBJ1-3; D unresolved. CDR1 LGHDT and CDR2 YNNKEL come from the germline V gene (reference sequence). The CDR3 extends over 15 amino acids. Trimming took 6 bases from V and 0 from J, leaving 12 bases between them. CDR3 coding DNA: TGTGCCAGCAGGGCAGGCTTTAACTCTGGAAACACCATATATTTT. It specifies CASRAGFNSGNTIYF. The variable domain in full, with the rest retrieved from reference TRBV3-1 and TRBJ1-3, is DTAVSQTPKYLVTQMGNDKSIKCEQNLGHDTMYWYKQDSKKFLKIMFSYNNKELIINETVPNRFSPKSPDKAHLNLHINSLELGDSAVYFCASRAGFNSGNTIYFGEGSWLTVV.

This clonotype was detected a few times. The chain carries TRBV15 and TRBJ2-7, with D uncertain. The CDR3 consists of 15 residues. CDR1 is LNHNV and CDR2 is YYDKDF in the germline V gene (reference sequence). The V gene lost 0 bases and the J gene lost 2 bases, with 11 bases spanning the gap. CDR3 in DNA: TGTGCCACCAGCAGAGATCTGCGGAACACCTACGAGCAGTACTTC. Translation: CATSRDLRNTYEQYF.

A single count supports this clonotype. V and J are TRBV25-1 and TRBJ1-5; the match to TRBD1 covers 9 bases. In germline, CDR1 is MGHDK, CDR2 SYGVNS. The CDR3 runs 14 residues. The ends lost 3 bases at V and 7 bases at J; junction bases unmatched: 4. CDR3 protein: CASSDTGGYQPQHF. The CDR3 region has the DNA TGTGCCAGCAGTGATACAGGGGGCTACCAGCCCCAGCATTTT.

This sequence joins TRBV7-2 and TRBJ2-5, with D possibly being TRBD1 (5 bases). This CDR3 has 15 amino acids. Trimming removed 0 bases at V and 0 bases at J, with 8 bases between. The germline CDR1 and CDR2 sequences are SGHTA and FQGNSA. In DNA, the CDR3 is TGTGCCAGCAGCTTAGCCGCAGGGTACCAAGAGACCCAGTACTTC. Translation: CASSLAAGYQETQYF. Full variable domain (rest looked up from reference TRBV7-2 and TRBJ2-5): GAGVSQSPSNKVTEKGKDVELRCDPISGHTALYWYRQSLGQGLEFLIYFQGNSAPDKSGLPSDRFSAERTGGSVSTLTIQRTQQEDSAVYLCASSLAAGYQETQYFGPGTRLLVL.

This clonotype was observed a few times. The chain couples TRBV20-1 to TRBJ1-2; D gene unclear. Trimming removed 5 bases from V and 11 bases from J, with 18 bases in between. Germline values: CDR1 DFQATT, CDR2 SNEGSKA (reference sequence). This CDR3 is 12 amino acids long. The CDR3 loop reads CSAPGPSRVYTF. CDR3 DNA sequence: TGCAGTGCTCCGGGCCCTTCGCGGGTGTACACCTTC.